These T cell receptor beta chains were read from a single sample in a study of spatial heterogeneity in lung cancer. Each CDR3 protein gets one entry after TCRdb re-called the 5' RACE reads with MiXCR. Altogether some 47,000 distinct CDR3 sequences are present, around 6.7% being singletons, with the ten largest covering 2.9%. The sequencing here drew on PBMCs, taken at surgery. The receptors were sampled from a female donor with early-stage non-small cell lung cancer. Both conserved end residues are part of each CDR3. D genes are given only for firm matches. The listing skips clone size in some rows; elsewhere it reads once, few, many or a size class.

J | V | D | size | DNA | CDR3
TRBJ1-2 | TRBV28 | . | many | TGTGCCAGCAGCTCGACAGTCCTTACCTACACCTTC | CASSSTVLTYTF
TRBJ1-2 | TRBV6-1 | . | . | TGTGCCAGCAGAAACAGGGTCGATGGCTACACCTTC | CASRNRVDGYTF
TRBJ2-3 | TRBV6-5 | . | many | TGTGCCAGCAGACCCGGTGGGGCCCACGGTACGCAGTATTTT | CASRPGGAHGTQYF
TRBJ1-5 | TRBV20-1 | . | many | TGCAGTGCTAGGGGGGAACCCCAGGAGCCCCAGCATTTT | CSARGEPQEPQHF
TRBJ1-6 | TRBV7-2 | . | many | TGTGCCAGCAGCTTCCCGACGGCCTCACCGTCACCCCTCCACTTT | CASSFPTASPSPLHF
TRBJ2-1 | TRBV27 | . | many | TGTGCCAGCAAGCGTTACAATGAGCAGTTCTTC | CASKRYNEQFF
TRBJ2-5 | TRBV7-8 | . | many | TGTGCCAGCAGCTTAGCAGGGATCGATCGGACCCAGTACTTC | CASSLAGIDRTQYF
TRBJ2-2 | TRBV28 | . | few | TGTGCCAGCAGTCCCCCAGTGATTTCGGGGGAGCTGTTTTTT | CASSPPVISGELFF
TRBJ1-3 | TRBV12-3/TRBV12-4 | . | many | TGTGCCAGCAGTTTCTTCGGCTCTGGAAACACCATATATTTT | CASSFFGSGNTIYF
TRBJ2-7 | TRBV19 | TRBD2 | few | TGTGCCAGTAGTACCCGGGAGGCTGCCTACGAGCAGTACTTC | CASSTREAAYEQYF
TRBJ1-4 | TRBV18 | . | many | TGTGCCAGCTCACCGACCGGGGAGAACGAAAAACTGTTTTTT | CASSPTGENEKLFF
TRBJ1-1 | TRBV7-2 | . | many | TGTGCCAGCAGCTTAGATCCACAGGCGGTGAACACTGAAGCTTTCTTT | CASSLDPQAVNTEAFF
TRBJ2-7 | TRBV12-3/TRBV12-4 | . | many | TGTGCCAGCAGTTTAGCAGGGTTGGGGAGAGGGAGCAGTTACTTC | CASSLAGLGRGSSYF
TRBJ1-2 | TRBV20-1 | . | many | TGCAGTGCTCCCGACACCAACTATGGCTACACCTTC | CSAPDTNYGYTF
TRBJ2-3 | TRBV20-1 | TRBD1 | . | TGCAGTACAAACTCACAGGGGAGCACAGATACGCAGTATTTT | CSTNSQGSTDTQYF
TRBJ2-7 | TRBV7-9 | TRBD1 | many | TGTGCCAGCTCCGGACAGGTTAACTCCTACGAGCAGTACTTC | CASSGQVNSYEQYF
TRBJ2-4 | TRBV2 | . | few | TGTGCCAGCAGTGAGGATCAGGCGGCCAAAAACATTCAGTACTTC | CASSEDQAAKNIQYF
TRBJ1-5 | TRBV4-2 | . | . | TGTACCAGCAGCCTTACAGAGCAAGAAACCCAGCATTTT | CTSSLTEQETQHF
TRBJ2-2 | TRBV9 | TRBD2 | . | TGTGCCAGCAGCGTAAACAGCGGGAGGACGAACACCGGGGAGCTGTTTTTT | CASSVNSGRTNTGELFF
TRBJ1-1 | TRBV5-4 | . | few | TGTGCCAGCAGCACACTTGACAGATTGAACACTGAAGCTTTCTTT | CASSTLDRLNTEAFF
TRBJ2-2 | TRBV5-1 | . | few | TGCGCCAGCAGCTTGGCCAAGATCCCGGTGCCCGGGGGTAACACCGGGGAGCTGTTTTTT | CASSLAKIPVPGGNTGELFF
TRBJ2-5 | TRBV4-3 | . | many | TGCGCCAGCAGCCAACAATCTGGGGCAGGTCAAGAGACCCAGTACTTC | CASSQQSGAGQETQYF
TRBJ2-5 | TRBV7-2 | . | . | TGTGCCAGCAGCTTAGGCTTCTCTGGGGGCGTAGAGACCCAGTACTTC | CASSLGFSGGVETQYF
TRBJ2-7 | TRBV27 | . | many | TGTGCCAGCAGTCGACTACCCCCAGGGGACCACGAGCAGTACTTC | CASSRLPPGDHEQYF
TRBJ2-5 | TRBV20-1 | . | many | TGCAGCGGGGACTACCAAGAGACCCAGTACTTC | CSGDYQETQYF
TRBJ1-6 | TRBV29-1 | . | many | TGCAGCGTCCCTATGGCGCCCATGGGAAGGACGGCTTATTCACCCCTCCACTTT | CSVPMAPMGRTAYSPLHF
TRBJ2-5 | TRBV7-6 | . | many | TGTGCCAGCAGCGCTGACTGGGGTCCAGAGACCCAGTACTTC | CASSADWGPETQYF
TRBJ2-1 | TRBV20-1 | TRBD1 | many | TGCAGTGCTAGAGATCCGGGCAGGGGGCTTTACAATGAGCAGTTCTTC | CSARDPGRGLYNEQFF
TRBJ2-7 | TRBV4-2 | TRBD2 | many | TGTGCCAGCAGCCAAGGGGCGGCGGGGGGACTGAGCTCCTACGAGCAGTACTTC | CASSQGAAGGLSSYEQYF
TRBJ1-1 | TRBV7-3 | . | many | TGTGCCAGCAGCCGCAGCGGGGGCTACACTGAAGCTTTCTTT | CASSRSGGYTEAFF
TRBJ2-1 | TRBV6-4 | . | . | TGTGCCAGCAGTGACTCGGGGACTCCCAACAATGAGCAGTTCTTC | CASSDSGTPNNEQFF
TRBJ1-6 | TRBV19 | . | few | TGTGCCAGCAAAACAGAGGGGACGGGATATAATTCACCCCTCCACTTT | CASKTEGTGYNSPLHF
TRBJ1-1 | TRBV29-1 | . | many | TGCAGCGTTGGGGGTGGCCGATCAGCTTTCTTT | CSVGGGRSAFF
TRBJ2-7 | TRBV28 | . | many | TGTGCCAGCTACCAACCCGGGAGCCCAACCTACGAGCAGTACTTC | CASYQPGSPTYEQYF
TRBJ1-1 | TRBV6-5 | TRBD1 | . | TGTGCCAGCAGTCTTCCCTACAGGGGGGGCGGCACTGAAGCTTTCTTT | CASSLPYRGGGTEAFF
TRBJ2-7 | TRBV4-3 | TRBD1 | few | TGCGCCAGCAGCAATTACAGGGGGCCCTACGAGCAGTACTTC | CASSNYRGPYEQYF
TRBJ2-7 | TRBV7-9 | TRBD1 | few | TGTGCCAGCAGCTTTTCGGACAGGGTGAACGAGCAGTACTTC | CASSFSDRVNEQYF
TRBJ1-6 | TRBV28 | TRBD1 | many | TGTGCCACCAAGGGGGCAGGTACTCCACCCCTCCACTTT | CATKGAGTPPLHF
TRBJ1-1 | TRBV20-1 | . | many | TGCAGTGGCAGGTTCGAGGGCAACACTGAAGCTTTCTTT | CSGRFEGNTEAFF
TRBJ1-1 | TRBV6-2/TRBV6-3 | TRBD1 | many | TGTGCCAGCAGAGGGACAGTAAACACTGAAGCTTTCTTT | CASRGTVNTEAFF
TRBJ2-4 | TRBV15 | TRBD1 | many | TGTGCCACCAGCAGGGACAGGGAGGACATTCAGTACTTC | CATSRDREDIQYF
TRBJ1-1 | TRBV7-2 | . | few | TGTGCCAGCAGCTTATCTTCCCACACTGAAGCTTTCTTT | CASSLSSHTEAFF
TRBJ2-3 | TRBV9 | TRBD2 | many | TGTGCCAGCAGCAGCCAGTTGCTAGCGGTTGGCACAGATACGCAGTATTTT | CASSSQLLAVGTDTQYF
TRBJ2-1 | TRBV24-1 | . | few | TGTGCCACCAGTGATTGGGGGAACGACAATGAGCAGTTCTTC | CATSDWGNDNEQFF
TRBJ1-5 | TRBV20-1 | . | many | TGCAGTGCTACCCCCGGAGGGACCCAGCATTTT | CSATPGGTQHF
TRBJ1-1 | TRBV20-1 | . | few | TGCAGTGCTAGGCCACAGGCTGAAGCTTTCTTT | CSARPQAEAFF
TRBJ2-1 | TRBV5-1 | . | many | TGCGCCAGCAGCTTGCGCCCAGAAGGGTCGCAGTTCTTC | CASSLRPEGSQFF
TRBJ2-2 | TRBV12-3/TRBV12-4 | TRBD2 | . | TGTGCCAGCACCATCGGACTAGCACGTACCGGGGAGCTGTTTTTT | CASTIGLARTGELFF
TRBJ1-1 | TRBV6-6 | . | . | TGTGCCAGCAGTAAAATCCTACGAGACGCTTTCTTT | CASSKILRDAFF
TRBJ2-7 | TRBV5-1 | . | . | TGCGCGAGTAGGGCGTCTGGCTCCTACGAGCAGTACTTC | CASRASGSYEQYF
TRBJ1-4 | TRBV7-9 | . | many | TGTGCCAGCAGACTGACTGGAGCTAATGAAAAACTGTTTTTT | CASRLTGANEKLFF
TRBJ2-3 | TRBV29-1 | . | many | TGCAGCGTTCGAAGGGGGCCGGGAGGAGGGGATACGCAGTATTTT | CSVRRGPGGGDTQYF
TRBJ2-1 | TRBV11-3 | TRBD1 | few | TGTGCCAGCAGCTCACAGGGGAGCTCCTACAATGAGCAGTTCTTC | CASSSQGSSYNEQFF
TRBJ1-2 | TRBV29-1 | . | few | TGCAGCGTTGGGCAGGGTTTAGTTGGCTACACCTTC | CSVGQGLVGYTF
TRBJ2-7 | TRBV4-2 | TRBD1 | many | TGTGCCAGCAGCCCGACAGGGATTTACGAGCAGTACTTC | CASSPTGIYEQYF